This is a list of T cell receptor beta chains from one sample in a study of T cell responses to AZD1222 COVID-19 vaccine. Data came from immunoSEQ multiplex PCR; TCRdb stores just in-frame clones and leaves some out. Of fewer than 150,000 clones in the sample, roughly 88% were seen once. The specimen comprised peripheral blood, sampled on day 0 of AZD1222 vaccination. These receptors were collected from an adult in good health. CDR3s include the opening cysteine and the closing phenylalanine or tryptophan. The order of the fields is D gene, J gene, V gene, CDR3 length, clone size, CDR3 DNA, CDR3 protein. D genes are given only for firm matches. Expanded clones get a size class; other rows say once, few or many, or leave the size out.

d_call: TRBD1; j_call: TRBJ1-4; v_call: TRBV27; cdr3_length: 15; clone_size: .; cdr3_nt: TGTGCCAGCAGTTCCGGACAGGGTGGGAATGAAAAACTGTTTTTT; cdr3_aa: CASSSGQGGNEKLFF
d_call: .; j_call: TRBJ1-5; v_call: TRBV2; cdr3_length: 15; clone_size: .; cdr3_nt: TGTGCCAGCAGTGATCGGGGAGGCAGCAATCAGCCCCAGCATTTT; cdr3_aa: CASSDRGGSNQPQHF
d_call: .; j_call: TRBJ1-3; v_call: TRBV7-2; cdr3_length: 13; clone_size: .; cdr3_nt: TGTGCCAGCAGCTCGCCCTCTGGAAACACCATATATTTT; cdr3_aa: CASSSPSGNTIYF
d_call: .; j_call: TRBJ2-7; v_call: TRBV5-6; cdr3_length: 12; clone_size: .; cdr3_nt: TGTGCCAGCAGCAGGGTCTTGAACGAGCAGTACTTC; cdr3_aa: CASSRVLNEQYF
d_call: .; j_call: TRBJ2-7; v_call: TRBV28; cdr3_length: 12; clone_size: .; cdr3_nt: TGTGCCAGCAGTTTACAGCTCTACGAGCAGTACTTC; cdr3_aa: CASSLQLYEQYF
d_call: .; j_call: TRBJ1-4; v_call: TRBV15; cdr3_length: 15; clone_size: .; cdr3_nt: TGTGCCACCAGCCGGCCCCAGGGCGATAATGAAAAACTGTTTTTT; cdr3_aa: CATSRPQGDNEKLFF
d_call: TRBD1; j_call: TRBJ2-3; v_call: TRBV2; cdr3_length: 15; clone_size: .; cdr3_nt: TGTGCCAGCAGAACACAGGGGGCTAGCACAGATACGCAGTATTTT; cdr3_aa: CASRTQGASTDTQYF
d_call: .; j_call: TRBJ2-7; v_call: TRBV9; cdr3_length: 14; clone_size: .; cdr3_nt: TGTGCCAGCACGCCGGGCTTGAGCTCCTACGAGCAGTACTTC; cdr3_aa: CASTPGLSSYEQYF
d_call: .; j_call: TRBJ2-3; v_call: TRBV20-1; cdr3_length: 15; clone_size: .; cdr3_nt: TGCAGTGCTAGTCCCGCTAGGGTTCGCACAGATACGCAGTATTTT; cdr3_aa: CSASPARVRTDTQYF
d_call: .; j_call: TRBJ1-5; v_call: TRBV19; cdr3_length: 13; clone_size: .; cdr3_nt: TGTGCCAGTGCCCTGAAGAGCAATCAGCCCCAGCATTTT; cdr3_aa: CASALKSNQPQHF
d_call: .; j_call: TRBJ1-2; v_call: TRBV5-8; cdr3_length: 11; clone_size: few; cdr3_nt: TGTGCCAGCAGCTTTTTTCGGGGCTACACCTTC; cdr3_aa: CASSFFRGYTF
d_call: .; j_call: TRBJ1-2; v_call: TRBV28; cdr3_length: 13; clone_size: once; cdr3_nt: TGTGCCAGCAGTGAAATTGATGGTGGCGGCTACACCTTC; cdr3_aa: CASSEIDGGGYTF
d_call: TRBD1; j_call: TRBJ2-1; v_call: TRBV9; cdr3_length: 16; clone_size: once; cdr3_nt: TGTGCCAGCAGCTCCGACAGGGGCGACTCCTACAATGAGCAGTTCTTC; cdr3_aa: CASSSDRGDSYNEQFF
d_call: .; j_call: TRBJ1-4; v_call: TRBV5-6; cdr3_length: 15; clone_size: .; cdr3_nt: TGTGCCAGCAGCTTCACCTTGGGCGGATATGAAAAACTGTTTTTT; cdr3_aa: CASSFTLGGYEKLFF
d_call: TRBD1; j_call: TRBJ1-1; v_call: TRBV3-1/TRBV3-2; cdr3_length: 15; clone_size: .; cdr3_nt: TGTGCCAGCAGCCAAGAGGACAGGCTGAACACTGAAGCTTTCTTT; cdr3_aa: CASSQEDRLNTEAFF
d_call: TRBD2; j_call: TRBJ2-1; v_call: TRBV18; cdr3_length: 15; clone_size: .; cdr3_nt: TGTGCCAGCTCCTCGGACACTAGCGCCTACAATGAGCAGTTCTTC; cdr3_aa: CASSSDTSAYNEQFF
d_call: .; j_call: TRBJ1-6; v_call: TRBV9; cdr3_length: 14; clone_size: .; cdr3_nt: TGTGCCAGCAGCCTTCCAGATGCTAATTCACCCCTCCACTTT; cdr3_aa: CASSLPDANSPLHF
d_call: .; j_call: TRBJ1-4; v_call: TRBV4-3; cdr3_length: 15; clone_size: .; cdr3_nt: TGCGCCAGCAGCCAAGGGGTTCGGGGGGGTGAAAAACTGTTTTTT; cdr3_aa: CASSQGVRGGEKLFF
d_call: .; j_call: TRBJ1-2; v_call: TRBV6-5; cdr3_length: 13; clone_size: few; cdr3_nt: TGTGCCAGCAACACAGGCAGGAGCTATGGCTACACCTTC; cdr3_aa: CASNTGRSYGYTF
d_call: TRBD1; j_call: TRBJ1-2; v_call: TRBV5-4; cdr3_length: 15; clone_size: once; cdr3_nt: TGTGCCAGCAGCCCCCAAGGGAGGGGGCTTCTGGGCTACACCTTC; cdr3_aa: CASSPQGRGLLGYTF
d_call: .; j_call: TRBJ1-2; v_call: TRBV24-1; cdr3_length: 16; clone_size: .; cdr3_nt: TGTGCCACCAGTGATCCCGCGGGACAAGGTAACTATGGCTACACCTTC; cdr3_aa: CATSDPAGQGNYGYTF
d_call: .; j_call: TRBJ2-1; v_call: TRBV9; cdr3_length: 14; clone_size: .; cdr3_nt: TGTGCCAGCAGCCCCGCCGGGTCCTACAATGAGCAGTTCTTC; cdr3_aa: CASSPAGSYNEQFF
d_call: TRBD1; j_call: TRBJ1-2; v_call: TRBV19; cdr3_length: 12; clone_size: .; cdr3_nt: TGTGCCAGTACCGACAGGGGCTATGGCTACACCTTC; cdr3_aa: CASTDRGYGYTF
d_call: .; j_call: TRBJ2-5; v_call: TRBV5-1; cdr3_length: 11; clone_size: .; cdr3_nt: TGCGCCAGCAGCATGGAGGAGACCCAGTACTTC; cdr3_aa: CASSMEETQYF
d_call: .; j_call: TRBJ2-7; v_call: TRBV4-3; cdr3_length: 14; clone_size: .; cdr3_nt: TGCGCCAGCAGCCAAGTCCCGGGTTTGTACGAGCAGTACTTC; cdr3_aa: CASSQVPGLYEQYF
d_call: .; j_call: TRBJ1-1; v_call: TRBV5-1; cdr3_length: 14; clone_size: once; cdr3_nt: TGCGCCAGCAGCTTGTTTGGGGGGAACACTGAAGCTTTCTTT; cdr3_aa: CASSLFGGNTEAFF
d_call: .; j_call: TRBJ1-6; v_call: TRBV6-5; cdr3_length: 14; clone_size: .; cdr3_nt: TGTGCCAGCAGTTACTCGGCAGGGAAATCACCCCTCCACTTT; cdr3_aa: CASSYSAGKSPLHF
d_call: .; j_call: TRBJ2-5; v_call: TRBV29-1; cdr3_length: 13; clone_size: .; cdr3_nt: TGCAGCTCGCGACGGGATCCCCAAGAGACCCAGTACTTC; cdr3_aa: CSSRRDPQETQYF
d_call: TRBD1; j_call: TRBJ1-1; v_call: TRBV30; cdr3_length: 15; clone_size: .; cdr3_nt: TGTGCCTGGAGTACCCCCTCGGGACAGGACACTGAAGCTTTCTTT; cdr3_aa: CAWSTPSGQDTEAFF
d_call: .; j_call: TRBJ2-7; v_call: TRBV19; cdr3_length: 15; clone_size: .; cdr3_nt: TGTGCCAGTAGTATTGCGGGGCTTTTATCCTACGAGCAGTACTTC; cdr3_aa: CASSIAGLLSYEQYF
d_call: .; j_call: TRBJ1-1; v_call: TRBV21-1; cdr3_length: 13; clone_size: .; cdr3_nt: TGTGCCAGCAGCAAAGAAGAGGAGGGGGAAGCTTTCTTT; cdr3_aa: CASSKEEEGEAFF
d_call: .; j_call: TRBJ2-5; v_call: TRBV27; cdr3_length: 15; clone_size: .; cdr3_nt: TGTGCCAGCAGAGAGGGCCAGGGGAGACAAGAGACCCAGTACTTC; cdr3_aa: CASREGQGRQETQYF
d_call: TRBD1; j_call: TRBJ2-7; v_call: TRBV5-1; cdr3_length: 16; clone_size: few; cdr3_nt: TGCGCCAGCAGCTTGGCTGGAGGGACAGGGGGCTCCGAGCAGTACTTC; cdr3_aa: CASSLAGGTGGSEQYF
d_call: TRBD1; j_call: TRBJ1-3; v_call: TRBV6-5; cdr3_length: 13; clone_size: .; cdr3_nt: TGTGCCAGCAGTCAGGACAGGGGGAACACCATATATTTT; cdr3_aa: CASSQDRGNTIYF
d_call: .; j_call: TRBJ1-3; v_call: TRBV5-5; cdr3_length: 17; clone_size: .; cdr3_nt: TGTGCCAGCAGCTTGGATCCGACAGGAAGATCTGGAAACACCATATATTTT; cdr3_aa: CASSLDPTGRSGNTIYF
d_call: TRBD2; j_call: TRBJ2-3; v_call: TRBV7-6; cdr3_length: 17; clone_size: .; cdr3_nt: TGTGCCAGCAGCCCCTGGGGGGGAATCGGGACCACAGATACGCAGTATTTT; cdr3_aa: CASSPWGGIGTTDTQYF
d_call: TRBD2; j_call: TRBJ2-3; v_call: TRBV6-4; cdr3_length: 15; clone_size: .; cdr3_nt: TGTGCCAGCAGTCCCGGACTAGGAGGGGCAGATACGCAGTATTTT; cdr3_aa: CASSPGLGGADTQYF
d_call: .; j_call: TRBJ2-7; v_call: TRBV11-2; cdr3_length: 17; clone_size: .; cdr3_nt: TGTGCCAGCAGCCCCTCCCAGGGCGGGACCGCTCGCTACGAGCAGTACTTC; cdr3_aa: CASSPSQGGTARYEQYF
d_call: .; j_call: TRBJ2-7; v_call: TRBV18; cdr3_length: 11; clone_size: .; cdr3_nt: TGTGCCAGCTCACCAGGGGACGAGCAGTACTTC; cdr3_aa: CASSPGDEQYF
d_call: .; j_call: TRBJ1-4; v_call: TRBV11-2; cdr3_length: 15; clone_size: .; cdr3_nt: TGTGCCAGCAGCTTTGGGGACCTTTCGGGTGAAAAACTGTTTTTT; cdr3_aa: CASSFGDLSGEKLFF
d_call: .; j_call: TRBJ2-1; v_call: TRBV18; cdr3_length: 12; clone_size: .; cdr3_nt: TGTGCCAGCTCACCCGCAAACCATGAGCAGTTCTTC; cdr3_aa: CASSPANHEQFF
d_call: TRBD1; j_call: TRBJ1-5; v_call: TRBV19; cdr3_length: 13; clone_size: .; cdr3_nt: TGTGCCAGTAGACTACAGGGGGTTGAGCCCCAGCATTTT; cdr3_aa: CASRLQGVEPQHF